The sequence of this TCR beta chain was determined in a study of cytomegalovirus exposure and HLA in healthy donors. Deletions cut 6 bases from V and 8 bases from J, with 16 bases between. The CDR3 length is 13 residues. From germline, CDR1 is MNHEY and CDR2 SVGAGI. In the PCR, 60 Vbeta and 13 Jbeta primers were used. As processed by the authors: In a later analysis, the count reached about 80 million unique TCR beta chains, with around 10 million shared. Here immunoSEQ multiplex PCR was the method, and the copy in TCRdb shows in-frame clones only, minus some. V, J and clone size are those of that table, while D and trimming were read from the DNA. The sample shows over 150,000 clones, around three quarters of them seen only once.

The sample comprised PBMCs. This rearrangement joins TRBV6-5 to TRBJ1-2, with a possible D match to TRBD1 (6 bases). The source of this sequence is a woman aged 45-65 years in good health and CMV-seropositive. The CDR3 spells CASRQTGSRGYTF. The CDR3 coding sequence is TGTGCCAGCAGGCAGACAGGATCGAGGGGCTACACCTTC.